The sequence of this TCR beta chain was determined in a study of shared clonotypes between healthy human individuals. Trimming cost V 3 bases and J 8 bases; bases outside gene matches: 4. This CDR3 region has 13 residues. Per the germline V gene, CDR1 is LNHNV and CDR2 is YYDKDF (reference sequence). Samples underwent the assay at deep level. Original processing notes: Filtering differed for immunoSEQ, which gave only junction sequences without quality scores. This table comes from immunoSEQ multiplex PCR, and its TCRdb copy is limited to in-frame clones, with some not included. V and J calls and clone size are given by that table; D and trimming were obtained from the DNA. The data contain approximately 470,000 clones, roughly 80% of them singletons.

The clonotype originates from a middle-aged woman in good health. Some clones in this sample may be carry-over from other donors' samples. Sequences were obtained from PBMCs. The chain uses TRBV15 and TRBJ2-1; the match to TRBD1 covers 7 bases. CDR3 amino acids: CATSSRDRDEQFF. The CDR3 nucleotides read TGTGCCACCAGCAGTCGTGACAGGGATGAGCAGTTCTTC.